The rows below give T cell receptor beta chains drawn from one sample of a study of T cells in Graves' hyperthyroidism and ophthalmopathy. TCRdb passed the multiplex PCR reads through MiXCR, listing each CDR3 protein once. Altogether 500,000 to 800,000 distinct CDR3 sequences are present, over 40% being singletons, with the ten largest covering approximately 7.2%. The specimen was peripheral blood or thyroid tissue (not recorded which). Receptor source: an adult man with Graves' disease, either hyperthyroidism or ophthalmopathy (not recorded which). Each CDR3 is given with its conserved first and last residue. The D gene is left open where the match is weak. Clone size is shown for a subset of rows, as once, few, many or a class of expanded clone.

D gene	J gene	V gene	clone size	CDR3 protein	CDR3 DNA
.	TRBJ1-1	TRBV7-9	few	CASSLEQSTEAFF	TGTGCCAGCAGCTTAGAACAGAGCACTGAAGCTTTCTTT
TRBD1	TRBJ2-7	TRBV20-1	few	CSAKRQGALGEQYF	TGCAGTGCTAAACGACAGGGGGCTCTTGGTGAGCAGTACTTC
TRBD1	TRBJ1-1	TRBV14	.	CASSQDRGRVTEAFF	TGTGCCAGCAGCCAGGACAGGGGGCGCGTCACTGAAGCTTTCTTT
TRBD1	TRBJ2-3	TRBV20-1	few	CSATTGGPDTQYF	TGCAGTGCTACGACAGGGGGCCCAGATACGCAGTATTTT
TRBD1	TRBJ1-2	TRBV10-3	.	CAIRTGTANYGYTF	TGTGCCATCAGAACAGGGACAGCTAACTATGGCTACACCTTC
TRBD2	TRBJ2-2	TRBV2	.	CASSARLAGERTGELFF	TGTGCCAGCAGTGCAAGACTAGCGGGAGAACGAACCGGGGAGCTGTTTTTT
.	TRBJ1-3	TRBV2	.	CASSEGRGGYTIYF	TGTGCCAGCAGTGAAGGGAGGGGCGGATACACCATATATTTT
TRBD1	TRBJ1-1	TRBV18	.	CASSPLPGGNTEAFF	TGTGCCAGCTCACCACTACCAGGGGGTAACACTGAAGCTTTCTTT
TRBD2	TRBJ2-7	TRBV7-3	.	CASRRDYLYEQYF	TGTGCCAGCCGCCGGGACTACCTCTACGAGCAGTACTTC
TRBD1	TRBJ2-7	TRBV24-1	few	CASSFPFGGQGRNYEQYF	TGTGCCAGCAGCTTCCCATTTGGTGGACAGGGGCGCAACTACGAGCAGTACTTC
.	TRBJ1-3	TRBV11-2	.	CASSQGLTNTIYF	TGTGCCAGCAGCCAGGGATTGACAAACACCATATATTTT
.	TRBJ1-2	TRBV29-1	.	CSVPFGGTNYGYTF	TGCAGCGTCCCCTTTGGGGGGACCAACTATGGCTACACCTTC
TRBD1	TRBJ1-2	TRBV10-3	.	CAISEGQGKGYGYTF	TGTGCCATCAGTGAGGGACAGGGGAAAGGCTATGGCTACACCTTC
.	TRBJ1-6	TRBV5-1	many	CASSVGRINSPLHF	TGCGCCAGCAGCGTGGGACGGATCAATTCACCCCTCCACTTT
TRBD2	TRBJ2-7	TRBV5-8	many	CASSLAPSGSVYEQYF	TGTGCCAGCAGCTTGGCTCCTAGCGGGAGTGTCTACGAGCAGTACTTC
.	TRBJ1-2	TRBV5-1	few	CASSPRVTDGYTF	TGCGCCAGCAGCCCTCGTGTGACGGATGGCTACACCTTC
TRBD2	TRBJ2-7	TRBV5-1	.	CASSLEGLAGDEQYF	TGCGCCAGCAGCTTGGAGGGACTAGCGGGGGACGAGCAGTACTTC
TRBD1	TRBJ1-2	TRBV20-1	.	CSAGQASLYGYTF	TGCAGTGCTGGACAGGCAAGCCTCTATGGCTACACCTTC
TRBD1	TRBJ1-1	TRBV7-6	few	CASSLSTGVAFF	TGTGCCAGCAGCTTGTCGACAGGGGTGGCTTTCTTT
TRBD1	TRBJ1-1	TRBV7-3	few	CASRWGQGMNTEAFF	TGTGCCAGCAGGTGGGGACAGGGGATGAACACTGAAGCTTTCTTT
.	TRBJ2-5	TRBV7-9	many	CASSLYPEQETQYF	TGTGCCAGCAGCTTGTACCCGGAACAAGAGACCCAGTACTTC
.	TRBJ2-5	TRBV24-1	.	CATSDFGTGQETQYF	TGTGCCACCAGTGATTTCGGAACAGGCCAAGAGACCCAGTACTTC
.	TRBJ1-1	TRBV10-3	.	CAISEAGPASTEAFF	TGTGCCATCAGTGAGGCAGGGCCGGCGAGCACTGAAGCTTTCTTT
.	TRBJ2-7	TRBV29-1	once	CSVDVGTLSSYEQYF	TGCAGCGTTGACGTCGGGACCCTGAGCTCCTACGAGCAGTACTTC
.	TRBJ1-5	TRBV12-3/TRBV12-4	many	CASSPAGLSNQPQHF	TGTGCCAGCAGTCCCGCCGGCCTTAGCAATCAGCCCCAGCATTTT
TRBD1	TRBJ1-4	TRBV12-3/TRBV12-4	.	CATRIRGMGNEKLFF	TGTGCCACCAGAATCAGGGGGATGGGTAATGAAAAACTGTTTTTT
.	TRBJ1-1	TRBV7-2	.	CASSPLPGMNTEAFF	TGTGCCAGCTCACCCCTCCCGGGTATGAACACTGAAGCTTTCTTT
.	TRBJ1-3	TRBV7-2	.	CASTQGKSGNTIYF	TGCGCCAGCACCCAGGGGAAATCTGGAAACACCATATATTTT
.	TRBJ1-5	TRBV15	few	CATSRTAGSNQPQHF	TGTGCCACCAGCAGGACAGCGGGTTCTAATCAGCCCCAGCATTTT
.	TRBJ1-5	TRBV5-6	.	CASRLERGVNQPQHF	TGTGCCAGCCGCTTGGAGAGAGGGGTGAATCAGCCCCAGCATTTT
.	TRBJ2-7	TRBV7-2	many	CASSLRVPGAYEQYF	TGTGCCAGCAGCTTAAGGGTCCCGGGGGCCTACGAGCAGTACTTC
.	TRBJ1-4	TRBV20-1	.	CSGRQGRSEKLFF	TGCAGTGGCCGGCAGGGGAGGAGTGAAAAACTGTTTTTT
TRBD2	TRBJ2-2	TRBV10-3	.	CAISESTLAGATGELFF	TGTGCCATCAGTGAGTCGACTCTAGCGGGGGCCACCGGGGAGCTGTTTTTT
TRBD1	TRBJ1-1	TRBV2	.	CASSEQGEVREAFF	TGTGCCAGCAGTGAACAGGGGGAGGTTCGTGAAGCTTTCTTT
.	TRBJ2-7	TRBV5-1	.	CASSLLGGPYEQYF	TGCGCCAGCAGCTTGCTTGGAGGACCCTACGAGCAGTACTTC
.	TRBJ1-1	TRBV6-5	.	CASSYSGAAEAFF	TGTGCCAGCAGTTACTCAGGGGCGGCTGAAGCTTTCTTT
.	TRBJ2-7	TRBV6-6	once	CASNWGRISYEQYF	TGTGCCAGCAATTGGGGGCGAATCTCCTACGAGCAGTACTTC
.	TRBJ1-2	TRBV5-1	.	CASSDWNNYGYTF	TGCGCCAGCAGCGACTGGAACAACTATGGCTACACCTTC
.	TRBJ1-5	TRBV24-1	few	CATSDLDTNQPQHF	TGTGCCACCAGTGACCTAGACACCAATCAGCCCCAGCATTTT
TRBD2	TRBJ2-7	TRBV10-3	.	CAIGSGGAGEQYF	TGTGCCATCGGGAGCGGGGGGGCCGGCGAGCAGTACTTC
TRBD1	TRBJ2-6	TRBV7-9	many	CASSGDVALGQAYWANVLTF	TGTGCCAGCAGCGGAGACGTAGCCTTGGGACAGGCCTACTGGGCCAACGTCCTGACTTTC
.	TRBJ1-4	TRBV7-9	many	CASSRGGTNEKLFF	TGTGCCAGCAGCCGAGGGGGTACTAATGAAAAACTGTTTTTT
.	TRBJ2-7	TRBV6-5	many	CASSYSHLSYEQYF	TGTGCCAGCAGTTACTCGCACTTATCCTACGAGCAGTACTTC
.	TRBJ2-7	TRBV2	many	CASNWYQGMVEQYF	TGTGCCAGCAATTGGTATCAGGGCATGGTCGAGCAGTACTTC
TRBD1	TRBJ2-7	TRBV7-9	.	CASSLAKGQGYEQYF	TGTGCCAGCAGCTTAGCGAAGGGACAGGGATACGAGCAGTACTTC
.	TRBJ1-3	TRBV6-6	.	CASSYSTGDGNTIYF	TGTGCCAGCAGTTACTCCACAGGTGATGGAAACACCATATATTTT
.	TRBJ2-5	TRBV6-1	few	CASSEASRQAWGETQYF	TGTGCCAGCAGTGAAGCCTCCAGACAGGCCTGGGGGGAGACCCAGTACTTC
.	TRBJ1-2	TRBV7-9	many	CASSSGYYGYTF	TGTGCCAGCAGCTCGGGATACTATGGCTACACCTTC
TRBD1	TRBJ2-7	TRBV7-2	few	CASSYWTGNYEQYF	TGTGCCAGCAGCTACTGGACAGGGAATTACGAGCAGTACTTC
.	TRBJ1-4	TRBV2	.	CASRRDGRAEKLFF	TGTGCCAGCAGAAGGGACGGGAGGGCCGAAAAACTGTTTTTT
.	TRBJ1-2	TRBV5-1	few	CASSLNEGYEYTF	TGCGCCAGCAGCTTGAACGAGGGGTATGAGTACACCTTC
.	TRBJ1-1	TRBV7-6	.	CASSLEEITNTEASF	TGTGCCAGCAGCTTGGAAGAGATTACGAACACTGAAGCTTCCTTT
TRBD2	TRBJ2-5	TRBV7-4	few	CASSLAGGGYSETQYF	TGTGCCAGCAGCTTGGCCGGCGGGGGTTATTCGGAGACCCAGTACTTC